This T cell receptor (beta chain) was obtained from a study of CD8 T cells in Susac syndrome. Broader study findings: As the study acknowledged, the number of individuals in its TCR sequencing and HLA analysis was relatively small.

Germline CDR1 reads SNHLY; CDR2 reads FYNNEI. There are 15 residues in the CDR3. Trimming left V 6 bases short and J 0 bases short, with 15 bases between. Details on this clonotype: The antigen is unknown.

The RNA, about 0.45 to 1 ug, was put through reverse transcription using random hexamers. Across 54 Vbeta and 13 Jbeta, immunoSEQ multiplex PCR amplified TCR beta CDR3. TCRdb redid the calling of the immunoSEQ multiplex PCR reads with MiXCR, one entry per CDR3 protein. The table records 180,000 or so distinct CDR3 sequences, 90% to 95% of them present only once. Blood CD8+ and CD4+ T cells underwent high-throughput TCR beta sequencing. Negative magnetic isolation gave CD8+ and CD4+ cells; FACS enriched CD8+ TEMRA. The chain employs TRBV2 and TRBJ2-7; D might be TRBD1 (6 bases). Sequenced sample: CD4+ T cells from PBMCs. This TCR was sampled from a human donor with multiple sclerosis. The CDR3 protein is CASRDSGQLSYEQYF. The CDR3 coding sequence is TGTGCCAGCAGGGACTCGGGACAACTCTCCTACGAGCAGTACTTC.